One and the same sample provided the 17 T cell receptor beta chains below, sequenced in a study of blood T cell repertoires in COVID-19 (TCRdb year 2020). Library preparation used the immunoSEQ multiplex PCR assay. Here the immuneACCESS table is served through TCRdb, limited to in-frame sequences with V and J called. Missing clones are a known gap in these copies; in checked studies unresolved V genes cover under half, and the rest lacks a known reason. The sample includes about 71,000 clones, with about 88% observed a single time. The ten top clones hold 7% to 10% of the sample. The source material was peripheral blood. These receptors originate from a man aged 45-60 years with active COVID-19.

This chain links TRBV12-5 with TRBJ2-2; 9 nucleotides match TRBD1. CDR3 length: 17 residues. Germline lookup yields CDR1 LGHNT and CDR2 FRNRAP. J lost 3 bases, V lost 4 bases, and 9 bases had no gene match. The CDR3, as DNA: TGTGCTAGTGGTTCCACTGGGACAGGGAGGTACACCGGGGAGCTGTTTTTT. Protein: CASGSTGTGRYTGELFF.

The chain links TRBV6-6 to TRBJ1-3, with 9 nucleotides matching TRBD1. The CDR3 runs 14 residues. V lost 6 bases to trimming and J lost 4 bases; unmatched junction nucleotides: 4. Germline V lookup: CDR1 MNHNY, CDR2 SVGAGI (reference sequence). The CDR3 DNA reads TGTGCCAGCAGGGGACAGGGATCGGGAAACACCATATATTTT. It specifies CASRGQGSGNTIYF.

The chain joins TRBV11-2 to TRBJ2-3, with TRBD1 matching 8 bases. CDR1 and CDR2 (germline): SGHAT, FQNNGV. V lost 5 bases to trimming and J lost 6 bases; unmatched junction nucleotides: 7. This CDR3 has 14 residues. The CDR3 reads CASSLRQGTDTQYF. The CDR3 coding sequence is TGTGCCAGCAGCCTCCGACAGGGGACGGATACGCAGTATTTT.

The chain employs TRBV14 and TRBJ1-1; D not certain. The V and J ends lost 1 base and 4 bases respectively, with 13 bases between them. This CDR3 region has 15 residues. Germline CDR1 reads SGHDN; CDR2 reads FVKESK. The CDR3 bases are TGTGCCAGCAGCCAAGCTGGAGTTCGGTTCACTGAAGCTTTCTTT. Its translation is CASSQAGVRFTEAFF. The whole variable domain, filled in from reference TRBV14 and TRBJ1-1, reads EAGVTQFPSHSVIEKGQTVTLRCDPISGHDNLYWYRRVMGKEIKFLLHFVKESKQDESGMPNNRFLAERTGGTYSTLKVQPAELEDSGVYFCASSQAGVRFTEAFFGQGTRLTVV.

This chain connects TRBV6-2 or TRBV6-3 to TRBJ1-3; the match to TRBD1 covers 7 bases. The CDR3 is made up of 15 amino acids. Trimming at V came to 5 bases and at J to 2 bases, leaving 6 bases not matched to a gene. Germline V lookup: CDR1 MNHEY, CDR2 SVGEGT. CDR3 sequence reads: CASSNRDSAGNTIYF. CDR3 coding DNA: TGTGCCAGCAGTAACCGGGACAGTGCTGGAAACACCATATATTTT.

The J gene is TRBJ1-5, the V gene TRBV12-5; 8 bases align to TRBD1. The CDR3 has 16 residues. CDR1 is LGHNT and CDR2 is FRNRAP in the germline V gene. With 8 bases clipped from V and 4 bases from J, the junction kept 13 bases outside the gene matches. The CDR3 coding sequence is TGTGCTAGTAAAGGGGGCGACAGGGGAATGAATCAGCCCCAGCATTTT. Encoded protein: CASKGGDRGMNQPQHF. Filled out from reference TRBV12-5 and TRBJ1-5, the complete variable domain reads DARVTQTPRHKVTEMGQEVTMRCQPILGHNTVFWYRQTMMQGLELLAYFRNRAPLDDSGMPKDRFSAEMPDATLATLKIQPSEPRDSAVYFCASKGGDRGMNQPQHFGDGTRLSIL.

This clone is a singleton in its sample. The genes are TRBV5-1 and TRBJ2-5; 8 bases map to TRBD2. The CDR3 totals 16 residues. Trimming took 3 bases from V and 1 from J; bases not matched to a gene: 8. Germline CDR1 and CDR2: SGHRS and YFSETQ. CDR3 loop: CASSSGLAGPQETQYF. The CDR3 coding sequence is TGCGCCAGCAGCTCAGGTTTAGCGGGGCCCCAAGAGACCCAGTACTTC.

The chain has TRBV5-4 and TRBJ1-2; 8 positions agree with TRBD1. The CDR3 runs 14 residues. V lost 3 bases to trimming and J lost 4 bases; unmatched junction nucleotides: 5. Germline CDR1 is SGHNT and CDR2 is YYREEE (reference sequence). This CDR3 reads CASSSGQGTYGYTF. In DNA form, the CDR3 reads TGTGCCAGCAGCTCAGGACAGGGAACCTATGGCTACACCTTC.

This chain joins TRBV7-2 and TRBJ2-5; the match to TRBD2 covers 15 bases. Germline assignment: CDR1 SGHTA and CDR2 FQGNSA. With V trimmed by 1 base and J by 6 bases, 6 bases remained unmatched. CDR3 size: 17 residues. CDR3 DNA: TGTGCCAGCAGCTTAGGGACTAGCGGGGGGGTCGGAAAGACCCAGTACTTC. Amino acid sequence: CASSLGTSGGVGKTQYF.

This clone was observed many times. The V and J genes are TRBV7-9 and TRBJ2-7; perhaps TRBD1 as D (5 bases). Trimming shortened V by 2 bases and J by 7 bases, and 21 bases separated the two germline ends. CDR3 length: 16 residues. Germline values: CDR1 SEHNR, CDR2 FQNEAQ (reference sequence). CDR3 amino acids: CASSLSQVPVLGEQYF. DNA for the CDR3: TGTGCCAGCAGCTTATCACAGGTACCCGTATTGGGGGAGCAGTACTTC.

The chain couples TRBV9 to TRBJ1-1; 9 nucleotides line up with TRBD1. CDR1 is SGDLS and CDR2 is YYNGEE in the germline V gene. V shed 3 bases and J 4 bases; nucleotides not matched to a gene: 7. This CDR3 has 15 amino acids. The CDR3 sequence is CASSAAPTGGTEAFF. CDR3 DNA sequence: TGTGCCAGCAGCGCCGCCCCGACAGGGGGCACTGAAGCTTTCTTT.

The chain joins TRBV4-3 to TRBJ1-5; D is perhaps TRBD1 (5 bases). V was shortened by 1 base and J by 9 bases, with 13 bases between the two germline ends. The CDR3 contains 14 residues. Germline values: CDR1 LGHNA, CDR2 YSLEER. CDR3 in amino acids: CASSQGPGGWPQHF. CDR3 nucleotide sequence: TGCGCCAGCAGCCAAGGCCCGGGGGGGTGGCCCCAGCATTTT.

The rearrangement uses TRBV12-3 or TRBV12-4 and TRBJ1-1; D perhaps matches TRBD1 (6 bases). The V gene lost 6 bases and the J gene lost 6 bases, with 8 bases spanning the gap. This CDR3 spans 11 amino acids. In DNA, the CDR3 is TGTGCCAGCAGCCCAGGGGCTGAAGCTTTCTTT. Its translation is CASSPGAEAFF.

The rearrangement uses TRBV6-2 or TRBV6-3 and TRBJ2-1; D may be TRBD2 (6 bases). The V gene's germline CDR1 is MNHEY and CDR2 SVGEGT. This CDR3 spans 11 amino acids. V was shortened by 2 bases and J by 14 bases, with 10 bases between the two germline ends. The CDR3 sequence is CASSYGGIKFF. The DNA of the CDR3 is TGTGCCAGCAGTTACGGGGGGATAAAGTTCTTC.

This clone was recorded once. The chain links TRBV3-1 (or the pseudogene TRBV3-2) to TRBJ2-2, with D possibly being TRBD1 (6 bases). Trimming removed 1 base at V and 5 bases at J, with 11 bases between. This CDR3 is built from 15 residues. Germline V gives CDR1 LGHDT, CDR2 YNNKEL (reference sequence). The CDR3 loop reads CASSQVTGRTGELFF. The DNA of the CDR3 is TGTGCCAGCAGCCAAGTAACAGGGCGGACCGGGGAGCTGTTTTTT.

The rearrangement joins TRBV20-1 to TRBJ1-5; the D is unclear. Between the trimmed V and J ends, which lost 3 bases and 4 bases, there was a span of 19 bases. Germline V gene sequence: CDR1 DFQATT, CDR2 SNEGSKA (reference sequence). The CDR3 spans 16 residues. CDR3 DNA: TGCAGTGCTAGTAGCGGGGTTGGGCAGCTGAATCAGCCCCAGCATTTT. Translation: CSASSGVGQLNQPQHF.

The rearrangement uses TRBV6-6 and TRBJ2-3; TRBD2 matches 9 bases. CDR1 and CDR2 (germline): MNHNY, SVGAGI (reference sequence). The CDR3 has 19 amino acids. The J segment lost 4 bases and the V segment lost 5 bases, leaving 19 bases of the junction unmatched. In DNA form, the CDR3 reads TGTGCCAGCAGTCCGGCTGGGAGGCGGGGGGGCCGATGGGCAGATACGCAGTATTTT. Translation gives CASSPAGRRGGRWADTQYF.